The source of this T cell receptor beta chain is a study of blood T cell repertoires in COVID-19 (dated by TCRdb to 2020 to 2021). In the study overall: The collaborator samples originated in the United States, Italy and Spain and spanned the acute and convalescent phases of COVID-19. The prospective study material was composed of cDNA or gDNA derived from T cells, B-cell-depleted T cells, or PBMCs. Deeply sampled blood TCRbeta repertoires from subjects exposed to, actively infected with, or recovered from COVID-19 were included in the dataset. A freely available public database, intended as a resource for researchers studying the immune response to SARS-CoV-2, is where the repertoires were released. Samples were obtained from the ongoing ImmuneRACE study (first 160 participants) and from approximately 1,200 subjects provided by 6 global collaborators. Sample metadata almost always included a de-identified subject ID, COVID-19 status, age in years and sex. Where HLA class I and class II types were available, the types were taken from metadata supplied by the sample provider, not from assay-based typing. The full study reports these points: The quantity of clinical and demographic metadata differed by source and by participant and was supplied without curation.

Regarding this clone: This clone's antigen is unknown. The sample holds no much larger clone one base away, and base qualities are not on file.

Another Seattle source contributed samples from volunteer blood donors who had recovered from COVID-19. Each collaborating institution followed its own protocols to collect whole blood in K2EDTA tubes. Collaborator samples were shipped for TCRbeta analysis as frozen whole blood, isolated PBMCs, or DNA extracted from either sample type. TCRbeta CDR3 regions were amplified from genomic DNA by means of the immunoSEQ Assay, a bias-controlled multiplex PCR. Per the authors' processing: Within the assay, amplification of reference gene primers was used to estimate how many nucleated cells each sample contained. To quantify the absolute abundance of each unique TCRbeta CDR3 rearrangement, sequence reads were collapsed and filtered. Productive Simpson clonality was computed per sample as the square root of Simpson's diversity index over productive rearrangements. The immuneACCESS repertoire file appears here via TCRdb, limited to in-frame rearrangements. These files lack a portion of the clones; in checked studies, under half of the deficit traces to unresolved V genes, and the cause of the others is not known. V and J calls and clone size are as listed in that table; D and trimming were resolved from the DNA. The sample records under 250,000 clones, around four fifths of which are singletons. Approximately 5.1% of the sample is held by the ten biggest clonotypes.

From its cysteine to its phenylalanine, the CDR3 spans 18 amino acids. Only CDR3 DNA remains: 54 bases, in frame from the first base. Germline trimming: 3 bases from V, 4 bases from J; junction bases outside gene matches: 14. Sequences SGHVS (CDR1) and FQNEAQ (CDR2) are obtained from the germline V gene. This clonotype was sampled from a woman aged 55-69 years who had recovered from COVID-19. The sequenced sample was peripheral blood. The sequence joins TRBV7-8 to TRBJ1-5; the central 8 bases match TRBD1. The nucleotides are TGTGCCAGCAGCTTGTTCCACCTGACACAGGGGGGAAATCAGCCCCAGCATTTT. Translation gives CASSLFHLTQGGNQPQHF.